Below are 15 T cell receptor beta chains sequenced from a single sample in a study of T cells in Graves' hyperthyroidism and ophthalmopathy (dated by TCRdb to between 2018 and 2020). Library construction relied on multiplex PCR. The run used an Illumina HiSeq 2000. The TCR beta CDR3 regions were amplified from RNA transcripts. A first-round RT-PCR of the TCR CDR3 used the HTBI primer set with the Qiagen OneStep RT-PCR kit. TCRdb reworked the public reads: Q25 trimming with fastp, MiXCR clone assembly, productive beta chains retained. Duplicate CDR3 protein sequences are folded into a single record with the most common DNA and genes. The sample includes 600,000 or so distinct CDR3 sequences, with about 14% observed a single time. The top ten clonotypes cover around 12% of the sample. Sequencing used blood. Receptor source: a woman aged 45-65 years with Graves' ophthalmopathy.

The table lists this clonotype with a few counts. The V and J genes are TRBV5-1 and TRBJ2-1, with TRBD1 identical over 9 bases. Germline CDR1 and CDR2: SGHRS and YFSETQ. With V trimmed by 6 bases and J by 2 bases, 6 bases remained unmatched. CDR3 length equals 15 residues. CDR3 coding DNA: TGCGCCAGCACCCATACAGGGGGCGCCTACAATGAGCAGTTCTTC. As protein: CASTHTGGAYNEQFF.

This clonotype was detected ten times or more. The chain combines TRBV30 with TRBJ2-1; 8 nucleotides line up with TRBD2. In germline, CDR1 is GTSNPN, CDR2 SVGIG (reference sequence). CDR3 length equals 14 residues. The V and J ends lost 5 bases and 3 bases, in that order; junction bases with no gene match: 6. CDR3 coding DNA: TGTGCCTGGTACACTAGCGGATACTACAATGAGCAGTTCTTC. Translating it yields CAWYTSGYYNEQFF.

The chain carries TRBV28 and TRBJ2-3, with TRBD2 matching 10 bases. CDR1 and CDR2 from the germline V gene are MDHEN and SYDVKM. V shed 11 bases and J 1 base; nucleotides not matched to a gene: 6. This CDR3 is built from 14 residues. The CDR3 DNA sequence: TGTGCCGCCTTAGCGGGAGGCCGCACAGATACGCAGTATTTT. Protein: CAALAGGRTDTQYF.

This clonotype came up many times. This sequence joins TRBV5-6 and TRBJ2-3, with TRBD1 matching over 12 bases. Germline V lookup: CDR1 SGHDT, CDR2 YYEEEE. V dropped 4 bases and J dropped 8; count of bases not matched to a gene: 8. The CDR3 sequence is 15 residues long. CDR3 DNA: TGTGCCAGCAGCCCCGGGACAGGGGGCTCGGGTACGCAGTATTTT. It translates to CASSPGTGGSGTQYF.

This clonotype was counted ten times or more. V gene TRBV6-6 combines with J gene TRBJ2-7; tentatively, D is TRBD2 (5 bases). The length of the CDR3 is 13 residues. Germline lookup yields CDR1 MNHNY and CDR2 SVGAGI (reference sequence). Trimming pared 0 bases from V and 4 bases from J, leaving 7 bases between. The CDR3 spells CASSYSDSYEQYF. As DNA, the CDR3 is TGTGCCAGCAGTTACTCGGACTCGTACGAGCAGTACTTC.

This clonotype was detected ten times or more. This sequence joins TRBV12-3 or TRBV12-4 and TRBJ2-5; D gene ambiguous. The CDR3 length is 14 residues. Trimming took 2 bases from V and 5 from J, leaving 12 bases between them. CDR3 bases: TGTGCCAGCAGTTTAAGCAGCGTGGGGGAGACCCAGTACTTC. It is translated as CASSLSSVGETQYF.

This clonotype was observed many times. The chain couples TRBV6-1 to TRBJ2-7; a possible D gene is TRBD1 (5 bases). Germline CDR1 reads MNHNS; CDR2 reads SASEGT. CDR3 length: 16 residues. The V end was cut by 5 bases, the J end by 2 bases, with 19 bases between. The DNA for the CDR3 is TGTGCCAGCAGTCGAGACGGACACGCCATCACCTACGAGCAGTACTTC. As protein: CASSRDGHAITYEQYF.

This clonotype was counted at least ten times. V gene TRBV28 combines with J gene TRBJ2-7; TRBD1 aligns across 7 bases. The CDR3 is made up of 16 amino acids. Germline values: CDR1 MDHEN, CDR2 SYDVKM. V dropped 4 bases and J dropped 1; count of bases not matched to a gene: 10. The CDR3 region is CASSSTGYETSYEQYF. The DNA for the CDR3 is TGTGCCAGCAGTTCGACAGGGTACGAGACTTCCTACGAGCAGTACTTC.

With regard to this clonotype: It may be a read error: a sequence one base away is much more abundant. The chain's CDR3 is CASVWTGASEAFF. The CDR3 DNA is TGTGCCAGCGTCTGGACAGGGGCTTCTGAAGCTTTCTTT. The J gene is TRBJ1-1, the V gene TRBV28; 9 positions match TRBD1. This CDR3 comprises 13 residues. Germline V gene lookup returns CDR1 MDHEN and CDR2 SYDVKM. With 8 bases clipped from V and 6 bases from J, the junction kept 7 bases outside the gene matches.

V usage is TRBV27 and J usage is TRBJ2-7, with D possibly matching TRBD2 (5 bases). Germline-derived CDR1 and CDR2 are MNHEY and SMNVEV (reference sequence). The CDR3 has 13 residues. Deletions cut 4 bases from V and 6 bases from J, with 13 bases between. The CDR3: CASSSILVSEQYF. DNA for the CDR3: TGTGCCAGCAGTTCGATACTAGTTTCCGAGCAGTACTTC.

This clonotype was counted many times. This chain links TRBV5-6 with TRBJ2-5; no firm D call. The V and J ends lost 5 bases and 1 base respectively, with 12 bases between them. This CDR3 has 14 residues. CDR1 and CDR2 from the germline V gene are SGHDT and YYEEEE. CDR3 region: CASSGTRRQETQYF. CDR3 DNA sequence: TGTGCCAGCAGTGGTACTCGGCGCCAAGAGACCCAGTACTTC.

DNA of the CDR3: TGCGCCAGCAGCCGAGTCACTAGCGGGATAAGCACAGATACGCAGTATTTT. This gives the protein CASSRVTSGISTDTQYF. The genes are TRBV5-1 and TRBJ2-3; 10 bases are a match to TRBD2. V was pared by 4 bases and J by 0 bases, with 8 bases of the junction left unmatched. CDR1 and CDR2 from the germline V gene are SGHRS and YFSETQ. This CDR3 region has 17 residues.

The chain employs TRBV7-6 and TRBJ1-3, with D possibly matching TRBD1 (6 bases). CDR1 and CDR2 from the germline V gene are SGHVS and FNYEAQ. Trimming shortened V by 5 bases and J by 2 bases, and 16 bases separated the two germline ends. The CDR3 totals 16 residues. CDR3 in amino acids: CASSAVRTGTGNTIYF. CDR3 nucleotide sequence: TGTGCCAGCAGCGCGGTTAGAACAGGGACTGGAAACACCATATATTTT.

The chain is built from TRBV7-8 and TRBJ1-1; D gene uncertain. V was shortened by 0 bases and J by 8 bases, with 16 bases between the two germline ends. The CDR3 length is 15 residues. CDR1 and CDR2 from the germline V gene are SGHVS and FQNEAQ. The CDR3 region is CASSLAGRNRQEAFF. The CDR3 nucleotides read TGTGCCAGCAGCTTAGCGGGGAGAAACAGACAAGAAGCTTTCTTT. The variable domain in full, with the rest retrieved from reference TRBV7-8 and TRBJ1-1, is GAGVSQSPRYKVAKRGQDVALRCDPISGHVSLFWYQQALGQGPEFLTYFQNEAQLDKSGLPSDRFFAERPEGSVSTLKIQRTQQEDSAVYLCASSLAGRNRQEAFFGQGTRLTVV.

There are many counts of this clonotype. V usage is TRBV7-9 and J usage is TRBJ1-1; D may be TRBD1 (6 bases). Germline CDR1 reads SEHNR; CDR2 reads FQNEAQ (reference sequence). CDR3 size: 13 residues. Trimming left V 1 base short and J 10 bases short, with 13 bases between. The CDR3 loop is CASSLGDRGGAFF. The CDR3 DNA is TGTGCCAGCAGCTTAGGAGACAGAGGGGGAGCTTTCTTT.